One sample yielded the 10 T cell receptor beta chains listed below, sequenced in a study of control samples from healthy donors and cancer patients. Clones were read by immunoSEQ multiplex PCR, and TCRdb kept only the in-frame ones, dropping some. The sample contains about 71,000 clones, under 90% of which appear only once. What was sequenced was PBMCs. The receptors stem from a man aged 55-75 years with lung cancer.

The chain combines TRBV1 with TRBJ2-1; TRBD2 reflects the table's D call only, with no check against the DNA. TRBV1 is a recognized pseudogene. There are 17 residues in the CDR3. The CDR3 sequence: CTSSPLGLAGITNEQFF. CDR3 nucleotide sequence: TGCACCAGCAGCCCCCTCGGGCTAGCGGGGATCACCAATGAGCAGTTCTTC.

The chain employs TRBV5-1 and TRBJ2-3; the match to TRBD2 covers 9 bases. Losses at the gene ends were 0 bases for V and 6 bases for J; bases not matched to a gene: 8. The CDR3 is 16 amino acids. Germline lookup yields CDR1 SGHRS and CDR2 YFSETQ. The chain's CDR3 is CASSLGIAGAADTQYF. The CDR3 DNA reads as TGCGCCAGCAGCTTGGGGATAGCGGGGGCCGCGGATACGCAGTATTTT.

V gene TRBV10-1 combines with J gene TRBJ2-1; D not certain. The CDR3 runs 13 residues. Germline-derived CDR1 and CDR2 are WNHNN and SYGVQD (reference sequence). V lost 0 bases to trimming and J lost 9 bases, with 9 bases between them. CDR3 protein: CASSESPLTEQFF. The CDR3 DNA reads TGCGCCAGCAGTGAGTCTCCACTAACTGAGCAGTTCTTC.

The chain carries TRBV5-4 and TRBJ2-5; no clear D gene. Germline-derived CDR1 and CDR2 are SGHNT and YYREEE (reference sequence). Trimming took off 5 bases at V and 5 bases at J, with 16 bases between the two ends. The CDR3 contains 14 residues. The CDR3 DNA reads TGTGCCAGCAGTAAGGGCACTCACGGGGAGACCCAGTACTTC. Encoded protein: CASSKGTHGETQYF.

This chain joins TRBV7-8 and TRBJ2-5; possibly TRBD2 for D (6 bases). Between the trimmed V and J ends, which lost 5 bases and 4 bases, there was a span of 20 bases. Germline V lookup: CDR1 SGHVS, CDR2 FQNEAQ. CDR3 length: 16 amino acids. CDR3 amino acids: CASSPVGGGYSETQYF. The CDR3 region has the DNA TGTGCCAGCAGCCCAGTCGGTGGAGGGTATTCAGAGACCCAGTACTTC.

Comments on this clone: Other DNA sequences in this specimen translate into the identical CDR3. The chain's CDR3 is CASSSADTQYF. In DNA, the CDR3 is TGTGCCAGCAGCTCTGCAGATACGCAGTATTTT. The chain uses TRBV7-9 and TRBJ2-3, with unresolved D. Germline-derived CDR1 and CDR2 are SEHNR and FQNEAQ (reference sequence). Trimming removed 4 bases at V and 4 bases at J, with 3 bases between. This CDR3 has 11 amino acids.

The chain recombines TRBV13 with TRBJ1-6; tentative D call: TRBD1 (5 bases). The length of the CDR3 is 14 residues. In germline, CDR1 is PRHDT, CDR2 FYEKMQ (reference sequence). V lost 7 bases and J 6 bases, leaving 13 bases between the germline ends. CDR3 DNA: TGTGCCAGCACCTCCCGGGACCCTAATTCACCCCTCCACTTT. Amino acid sequence: CASTSRDPNSPLHF.

The J gene is TRBJ2-5, the V gene TRBV21-1; the D call TRBD1 from the table was never checked on the DNA. TRBV21-1 is termed a pseudogene. The CDR3 has 12 amino acids. Written as DNA, the CDR3 is TGTGCCAGCATTAAGGGGGATGAGACCCAGTACTTC. Its protein product is CASIKGDETQYF.

This rearrangement joins TRBV12-3 or TRBV12-4 to TRBJ1-1; no firm D call. V was trimmed by 7 bases and J by 3 bases, leaving 12 bases between them. CDR3 length: 13 residues. CDR3 in DNA: TGTGCCAGCACCCCTCACGAAGACACTGAAGCTTTCTTT. This translates into CASTPHEDTEAFF.

The rearrangement links TRBV3-1 (or the pseudogene TRBV3-2) to TRBJ2-6; TRBD1 agrees at 8 bases. J gave up 0 bases and V 8 bases, and 15 bases lay outside the gene matches. Germline assignment: CDR1 LGHDT and CDR2 YNNKEL (reference sequence). This CDR3 spans 19 amino acids. The CDR3 sequence is CASENKFGTGPSGANVLTF. The CDR3 DNA sequence: TGTGCCAGCGAGAATAAATTCGGGACAGGTCCCTCTGGGGCCAACGTCCTGACTTTC.